This TCR beta chain originates from a study of T cells after yellow fever vaccination (dated by TCRdb to about 2019). Study-wide context: Libraries from fractions with low cell numbers were prepared with the SMART-Seq v4 Ultra Low Input RNA kit. To follow T-cell clones before and after primary and booster YFV17D yellow fever vaccination, bulk TCR alpha and beta repertoires were sequenced over time. The cohort comprised two healthy male donors, one aged 18 to 30 and one aged 30 to 40 years. Bulk PBMC replicates and cell subsets were isolated from blood drawn at multiple timepoints before and after both primary and secondary immunization.

Comments on this clonotype: Its antigen is unknown. No qualities accompany the bases; no much larger clone lies one base away.

Sequencing took place on an Illumina NovaSeq 6000. Synthesis of TCR cDNA relied on 5'RACE template switching, a step that introduced a universal primer site along with unique molecular identifiers. cDNA synthesis was primed from both the TCR alpha and TCR beta constant segments. Library amplification involved two PCR steps, and the second step added sample barcodes and sequencing adapters. Libraries were sequenced on Illumina HiSeq 2500 (2x100 bp) or NovaSeq (2x150 bp). The original methods were these. Reads were demultiplexed and collapsed into UMI consensus sequences with MIGEC, and V(D)J alignment was performed with MiXCR. Vaccine-responding clonotypes were defined with edgeR using replicate PBMC samples, requiring FDR below 0.01 and a log2 fold change above 5 up to day 15. Each bulk clonotype was labeled CD4 or CD8 based on which sequenced repertoire, CD4 or CD8, contained the clonotype at higher abundance. TCRdb redid the processing of the public reads, applying fastp at Q25 and MiXCR, and retained in-frame beta chains. CDR3 protein duplicates are merged, each entry listing the most common genes and DNA. TCRdb's processing, not the authors' own work, is the source of the V and J calls. The sample contains about 330,000 distinct CDR3 sequences, approximately 4% of them found a single time. Of the sample, 20% to 25% is held by the ten largest clones.

The investigation overall reported the following: The study included only a couple of donors, which limits how far the findings can be generalized. After the booster, most clones that had expanded after primary vaccination were detected again (nearly 97% of CD4 and around 88% of CD8), suggesting broad maintenance of memory. A small share of clonotypes occurred in both CD4 and CD8 compartments, likely arising from convergent recombination. FACS-sorted repertoires could contain abundant contaminating clonotypes from the bulk population, so computational filtering was required. The secondary T-cell response was found to be weaker but faster than the primary response, with a peak reached on day 5 rather than on day 15.

The CDR3 contains 14 residues, cysteine and phenylalanine counted. CDR3 DNA is the only sequence kept; it has 42 bases, read in frame from the first base. As encoded in the germline V gene, CDR1 is LGHNA while CDR2 is YSLEER. Cut back by 1 base and 8 bases, the V and J ends lie 12 bases apart. What the treatment or condition label conveys for this sample: live attenuated yellow fever vaccine strain. At each blood-draw timepoint, two biological replicates of bulk PBMCs were collected. A standard Ficoll-Paque protocol was used to isolate PBMCs from peripheral blood. RNA was extracted with TriZol from bulk PBMCs, CD4 and CD8 fractions, and dextramer-positive and dextramer-negative fractions.

The origin of this receptor is a man aged 18 to 30 who received the YFV17D yellow fever vaccine. The sequencing here drew on PBMCs, taken 5 days after the yellow fever booster vaccination. The rearranged chain carries TRBV4-3 and TRBJ2-1; matching of 6 bases hints at TRBD2 as the D gene. The nucleotide sequence reads TGCGCCAGCAGCCAAGTGGACGGGAGTGATGAGCAGTTCTTC. Translation gives CASSQVDGSDEQFF.